Below, 24 T cell receptor beta chains from the same sample are listed, as sequenced in a study of human T cells and chemical hapten exposure. Time point in this sample: patch test 3, about 24 weeks after DPC sensitization. Specified treatment: therapeutic diphenylcyclopropenone sensitization with weekly scalp DPC. TCRdb processed the RACE reads anew with MiXCR; each CDR3 protein has one entry. The table has approximately 71,000 distinct CDR3 sequences, approximately 12% seen once. The source material was whole blood, sampled in connection with sensitization to the hapten diphenylcyclopropenone (DPC). These receptors were taken from a woman aged 45-65 years with alopecia areata. Some clones in this sample may be carry-over from other donors' samples.

The sample holds many counts of this clonotype. The chain recombines TRBV4-1 with TRBJ2-3, with D maybe TRBD1 (6 bases). Germline assignment: CDR1 MGHRA and CDR2 YSYEKL. With 4 bases removed from V and 2 bases from J, the gap between germline ends came to 22 bases. This CDR3 comprises 18 residues. The CDR3 nucleotides are TGCGCCAGCAGCCTTAACATCGCGACAGGAACTTACACAGATACGCAGTATTTT. Residues: CASSLNIATGTYTDTQYF.

This clonotype was counted between two and nine times. The CDR3 reads CSARDLGRWEQYF. The CDR3 DNA follows: TGCAGTGCTAGAGATCTGGGGCGTTGGGAGCAGTACTTC. This chain joins TRBV20-1 and TRBJ2-7, with D possibly matching TRBD1 (5 bases). The CDR3 runs 13 residues. Trimming removed 0 bases from V and 7 bases from J, with 13 bases in between. From germline, CDR1 is DFQATT and CDR2 SNEGSKA (reference sequence).

This clonotype occurred once. V is TRBV28 and J is TRBJ1-1; 10 nucleotides agree with TRBD1. The J segment lost 5 bases and the V segment lost 6 bases, leaving 6 bases of the junction unmatched. CDR1 and CDR2 (germline): MDHEN, SYDVKM. CDR3 size: 14 residues. As DNA, the CDR3 is TGTGCCAGCAGCGAGACAGGGGGCCGGACTGAAGCTTTCTTT. This gives the protein CASSETGGRTEAFF.

V gene TRBV7-2 combines with J gene TRBJ2-2; either TRBD1 or TRBD2 may supply D (5 bases each). Per the germline V gene, CDR1 is SGHTA and CDR2 is FQGNSA. V lost 0 bases and J 5 bases, leaving 10 bases between the germline ends. This CDR3 spans 15 amino acids. This chain's CDR3 is CASSLALRGTGELFF. The CDR3 DNA sequence: TGTGCCAGCAGCTTAGCGCTGAGGGGTACCGGGGAGCTGTTTTTT.

This clonotype was observed a few times. This chain joins TRBV7-8 and TRBJ2-5; possibly TRBD2 for D (5 bases). There are 14 residues in the CDR3. Deletions cut 2 bases from V and 2 bases from J, with 9 bases between. Germline V gene data show CDR1 as SGHVS and CDR2 as FQNEAQ. The CDR3 loop reads CASSLQLAQETQYF. In DNA, the CDR3 is TGTGCCAGCAGCTTACAGCTAGCTCAAGAGACCCAGTACTTC.

This clonotype appeared many times. The chain uses TRBV12-3 or TRBV12-4 and TRBJ1-4; D is possibly TRBD1 (5 bases). V lost 7 bases to trimming and J lost 2 bases, with 17 bases between them. The CDR3 sequence is 16 residues long. This chain's CDR3 is CASTAASGYTNEKLFF. DNA for the CDR3: TGTGCCAGCACTGCAGCCTCAGGGTACACTAATGAAAAACTGTTTTTT.

V is TRBV18 and J is TRBJ2-7, with TRBD2 as a possible D gene (5 bases). Germline V gene sequence: CDR1 KGHSH, CDR2 LQKENI. CDR3 size: 14 residues. Deletions cut 3 bases from V and 0 bases from J, with 9 bases between. CDR3 in DNA: TGTGCCAGCTCACCCGGAGGCAACTCCTACGAGCAGTACTTC. It codes for CASSPGGNSYEQYF.

This clonotype appeared many times. The chain links TRBV18 to TRBJ1-2; TRBD1 matches 7 bases. CDR1 and CDR2 from the germline V gene are KGHSH and LQKENI. The V and J ends lost 0 bases and 6 bases, in that order; junction bases with no gene match: 7. The CDR3 totals 15 residues. The CDR3 loop is CASSPPVVQGNGYTF. CDR3 coding DNA: TGTGCCAGCTCACCACCGGTCGTACAGGGGAATGGCTACACCTTC.

This clonotype was observed at least ten times. V usage is TRBV5-5 and J usage is TRBJ1-1, with D perhaps matching TRBD1 (5 bases). The CDR3 has 16 residues. V lost 0 bases and J 5 bases, leaving 17 bases between the germline ends. Per the germline V gene, CDR1 is SGHKS and CDR2 is YYEKEE (reference sequence). CDR3 amino acids: CASSLGGVDFGTEAFF. The CDR3 DNA reads as TGTGCCAGCAGCTTGGGAGGGGTGGACTTCGGAACTGAAGCTTTCTTT. The variable domain in full, completed from reference TRBV5-5 and TRBJ1-1, reads DAGVTQSPTHLIKTRGQQVTLRCSPISGHKSVSWYQQVLGQGPQFIFQYYEKEERGRGNFPDRFSARQFPNYSSELNVNALLLGDSALYLCASSLGGVDFGTEAFFGQGTRLTVV.

In this sample, this clonotype turned up many times. Sequence at one end of the junction differs from germline and may be a read error. The DNA of the CDR3 is TGCAGTGCACTGCGGGACAGGGTTTACGGGCAGTACTTC. Translating gives CSALRDRVYGQYF. J is TRBJ2-7 and V is TRBV20-1; 9 bases line up with TRBD1. CDR1 is DFQATT, CDR2 SNEGSKA, per germline (reference sequence). The CDR3 is 13 amino acids.

In its sample, this clonotype was seen many times. The genes are TRBV10-2 and TRBJ1-1; no definite D call. Trimming took off 7 bases at V and 0 bases at J, with 12 bases between the two ends. The germline V gene has CDR1 WSHSY and CDR2 SAAADI. This CDR3 has 14 amino acids. The CDR3 DNA sequence: TGCGCCAGCATCGACGGGGTCATGAACACTGAAGCTTTCTTT. The encoded protein is CASIDGVMNTEAFF.

This sequence joins TRBV6-2 or TRBV6-3 and TRBJ2-1; perhaps D is TRBD1 or TRBD2 (5 bases each). Between the trimmed V and J ends, which lost 1 base and 11 bases, there was a span of 21 bases. This CDR3 has 16 amino acids. Per the germline V gene, CDR1 is MNHEY and CDR2 is SVGEGT. CDR3 nucleotide sequence: TGTGCCAGCAGTTACTTAGCAGGGACCTTGGGGAGTAAGCAGTTCTTC. Its translation is CASSYLAGTLGSKQFF.

Ten or more counts support this clonotype. The J gene is TRBJ1-5, the V gene TRBV7-9; D gene unclear. Per the germline V gene, CDR1 is SEHNR and CDR2 is FQNEAQ (reference sequence). CDR3 length equals 13 residues. The V gene lost 1 base and the J gene lost 4 bases, with 5 bases spanning the gap. CDR3 in amino acids: CASSLEENQPQHF. CDR3 DNA: TGTGCCAGCAGCTTAGAGGAAAATCAGCCCCAGCATTTT.

This clonotype has ten or more counts. The CDR3 DNA follows: TGTGCCAGCAGTTACGGGACGCGGATAGAGACCCAGTACTTC. Translating it yields CASSYGTRIETQYF. The chain couples TRBV6-2 or TRBV6-3 to TRBJ2-5; D tentatively reads TRBD1 or TRBD2 (5 bases each). CDR3 length: 14 residues. Trimming took 2 bases from V and 4 from J, leaving 11 bases between them. Germline V CDR1 and CDR2: MNHEY, SVGEGT.

This clonotype was found many times. This sequence joins TRBV20-1 and TRBJ2-3; D not resolved. The CDR3 covers 12 residues. Trimming removed 3 bases at V and 2 bases at J, with 6 bases between. Germline-derived CDR1 and CDR2 are DFQATT and SNEGSKA (reference sequence). The CDR3: CSASGYTDTQYF. The CDR3 region has the DNA TGCAGTGCTAGCGGCTACACAGATACGCAGTATTTT.

This clonotype was picked up many times. J is TRBJ2-3 and V is TRBV3-1, with D maybe TRBD1 (6 bases). V was trimmed by 1 base and J by 3 bases, leaving 17 bases between them. The CDR3 runs to 17 residues. Germline V gene data show CDR1 as LGHDT and CDR2 as YNNKEL (reference sequence). The DNA for the CDR3 is TGTGCCAGCAGCCAAGGGTGGTCAGGGGCCGTAACAGATACGCAGTATTTT. Translating gives CASSQGWSGAVTDTQYF.

This clonotype was seen ten or more times. The genes are TRBV3-1 and TRBJ2-1; D is undetermined. V lost 1 base and J lost 7, with 8 bases in between. CDR1 and CDR2 from the germline V gene are LGHDT and YNNKEL (reference sequence). There are 13 residues in the CDR3. The DNA for the CDR3 is TGTGCCAGCAGCCAAGGGCCCCGGAATGAGCAGTTCTTC. It encodes CASSQGPRNEQFF.

In the case of this clonotype: Just one base apart from a much larger clone, this may be a read error. The rearrangement joins TRBV5-6 to TRBJ2-1; TRBD1 is a possible D gene (5 bases). Germline V gives CDR1 SGHDT, CDR2 YYEEEE. The CDR3 has 15 residues. CDR3 coding DNA: TGTGCCAGCAGAATTAGACGGACACGCTACAATAAGCAGTTCTTC. This gives the protein CASRIRRTRYNKQFF.

This clonotype was picked up a small number of times. J is TRBJ2-5 and V is TRBV7-9; D gene uncertain. CDR1 and CDR2 (germline): SEHNR, FQNEAQ (reference sequence). CDR3 length: 13 amino acids. V was pared by 0 bases and J by 1 base, with 3 bases between. The CDR3 DNA follows: TGTGCCAGCAGCTTAGCGGTCCAAGAGACCCAGTACTTC. This gives the protein CASSLAVQETQYF.

This clonotype was detected only a few times. V gene TRBV4-3 combines with J gene TRBJ1-1, with no clear D. V gave up 0 bases and J gave up 1 base, with 3 bases separating them. This CDR3 has 13 amino acids. Germline V lookup: CDR1 LGHNA, CDR2 YSLEER. The CDR3 DNA is TGCGCCAGCAGCCAAGAATGGAACACTGAAGCTTTCTTT. This encodes CASSQEWNTEAFF.

The chain combines TRBV11-1 with TRBJ2-6, with D uncertain. The V gene's germline CDR1 is SGHAT and CDR2 FQDESV (reference sequence). The CDR3 length is 15 residues. V was clipped by 6 bases and J by 4 bases, with 13 bases between them. CDR3 protein: CASSRKGIGANVLTF. CDR3 bases: TGTGCCAGCAGTCGCAAAGGGATCGGGGCCAACGTCCTGACTTTC.

This clonotype was detected ten times or more. The CDR3 region has the DNA TGCAGTGCTAGGGGGACAGGGGTTAATAAGGCCAACGTCCTGACTTTC. It yields the protein CSARGTGVNKANVLTF. The chain is built from TRBV20-1 and TRBJ2-6, with 10 bases fitting TRBD1. The CDR3 length is 16 residues. Losses at the gene ends were 3 bases for V and 6 bases for J; bases not matched to a gene: 8. Germline loops: CDR1 DFQATT, CDR2 SNEGSKA (reference sequence).

This clonotype has a count of ten or more. The CDR3 DNA reads as TGTGCCAGCAGTTGGACAGAATACACTGAAGCTTTCTTT. Translating it yields CASSWTEYTEAFF. V is TRBV5-8 and J is TRBJ1-1, with D possibly being TRBD1 (6 bases). CDR1 is SGHTS, CDR2 YDEGEE, per germline. Trimming removed 5 bases at V and 3 bases at J, with 11 bases between. The CDR3 contains 13 residues.

This clonotype was picked up many times. The chain links TRBV12-3 or TRBV12-4 to TRBJ1-5; no clear D gene. V was clipped by 5 bases and J by 2 bases, with 7 bases between them. The CDR3 has 13 residues. CDR3: CASSTAGNQPQHF. DNA for the CDR3: TGTGCCAGCAGTACCGCCGGCAATCAGCCCCAGCATTTT.